This T cell receptor beta chain was captured by sequencing in a study of PD-1 blockade in classical Hodgkin lymphoma. V trimming: 2 bases; J trimming: 5 bases; junction bases outside the gene matches: 6. This CDR3 is 14 amino acids long. Germline V CDR1 and CDR2: SGHVS, FQNEAQ. Here immunoSEQ multiplex PCR was the method, and the copy in TCRdb shows in-frame clones only, minus some. The sample contains about 25,000 clones, about 86% of which appear only once. This clone showed up just once. Time point noted: cycle 4 day 1 (C4D1), after more than five weeks of nivolumab. All patients experienced relapse after autologous stem cell transplantation, and brentuximab vedotin exposure was variable.

The sequence was obtained from a human donor with classical Hodgkin lymphoma. The sequenced sample was peripheral blood mononuclear cells (PBMCs), obtained before the fourth cycle of nivolumab. This chain connects TRBV7-8 to TRBJ2-7; TRBD1 matches 7 bases. This CDR3 reads CASSLREGTDEQYF. Written as DNA, the CDR3 is TGTGCCAGCAGCTTAAGGGAAGGGACAGACGAGCAGTACTTC.